The 19 T cell receptor beta chains in this list originate from one sample, sequenced in a study of blood T cell repertoires in COVID-19. Profiled with immunoSEQ multiplex PCR; TCRdb holds only in-frame clones, not every one. The sample holds under 25,000 clones, 87% seen once. The sample taken for sequencing was peripheral blood. Source of these receptors: a human donor with active COVID-19. The donor label of this sample is uncertain.

The chain is built from TRBV19 and TRBJ2-7, with 10 bases fitting TRBD2. CDR1 is LNHDA, CDR2 SQIVND, per germline (reference sequence). The CDR3 length is 16 residues. Trimming at V came to 3 bases and at J to 2 bases, leaving 7 bases not matched to a gene. The CDR3 sequence is CASSIRFSGGTYEQYF. CDR3 nucleotides: TGTGCCAGTAGTATTAGATTTAGCGGGGGGACCTACGAGCAGTACTTC.

J is TRBJ1-2 and V is TRBV19; tentatively, D is TRBD1 (6 bases). Per germline, CDR1 LNHDA and CDR2 SQIVND (reference sequence). This CDR3 comprises 12 residues. V lost 4 bases to trimming and J lost 8 bases, with 11 bases between them. Here the CDR3 DNA reads TGTGCCAGTAGTACCAGGGGAAGCGGCTACACCTTC. This gives the protein CASSTRGSGYTF. The whole variable domain, remainder taken from reference TRBV19 and TRBJ1-2, is DGGITQSPKYLFRKEGQNVTLSCEQNLNHDAMYWYRQDPGQGLRLIYYSQIVNDFQKGDIAEGYSVSREKKESFPLTVTSAQKNPTAFYLCASSTRGSGYTFGSGTRLTVV.

The chain links TRBV4-1 to TRBJ2-2; 7 positions agree with TRBD2. Looked up from germline, CDR1 is MGHRA and CDR2 is YSYEKL. Trimming removed 0 bases from V and 7 bases from J; junction bases left unmatched: 11. This CDR3 contains 17 residues. In DNA, the CDR3 is TGCGCCAGCAGCCAAGATAAATTGCGGGAGCATAGCGGGGAGCTGTTTTTT. Its translation is CASSQDKLREHSGELFF.

The rearrangement joins TRBV29-1 to TRBJ2-7, with TRBD2 matching 8 bases. The V segment lost 0 bases and the J segment 6 bases; nucleotides outside the gene matches: 7. The CDR3 runs to 14 residues. The V gene's germline CDR1 is SQVTM and CDR2 ANQGSEA. CDR3 sequence: CSVEEQAGESEQYF. Here the CDR3 DNA reads TGCAGCGTTGAAGAACAAGCGGGAGAGAGCGAGCAGTACTTC.

This chain's CDR3 is CASSSPRTSGYSYNEQFF. DNA of the CDR3: TGTGCCAGCAGCTCCCCACGGACTAGCGGGTATTCCTACAATGAGCAGTTCTTC. The chain recombines TRBV7-8 with TRBJ2-1, with 11 bases that match TRBD2. Trimming removed 4 bases from V and 1 base from J; junction bases left unmatched: 9. The CDR3 runs 18 residues. CDR1 is SGHVS and CDR2 is FQNEAQ in the germline V gene.

The J gene is TRBJ2-2, the V gene TRBV5-4, with D perhaps matching TRBD1 (6 bases). Germline-derived CDR1 and CDR2 are SGHNT and YYREEE (reference sequence). The CDR3 sequence is 15 residues long. Trimming removed 4 bases at V and 6 bases at J, with 16 bases between. CDR3 sequence (DNA): TGTGCCAGCAGCGACCTGCCGACAGGTTCCGGGGAGCTGTTTTTT. Its translation: CASSDLPTGSGELFF.

This CDR3 is CAISFDRVNQPQHF. CDR3 bases: TGTGCCATCAGTTTTGACAGGGTGAATCAGCCCCAGCATTTT. The V call is TRBV10-3, the J call TRBJ1-5, with 7 bases matching TRBD1. Trimming at V came to 5 bases and at J to 4 bases, leaving 5 bases not matched to a gene. CDR3 length equals 14 residues. Germline V gene sequence: CDR1 ENHRY, CDR2 SYGVKD.

This clone was detected once. This chain uses TRBV7-9 with TRBJ2-1; D may be TRBD2 (6 bases). The CDR3 contains 12 residues. Deletions cut 1 base from V and 9 bases from J, with 7 bases between. Per the germline V gene, CDR1 is SEHNR and CDR2 is FQNEAQ (reference sequence). In DNA, the CDR3 is TGTGCCAGCAGCTTAGTGGGGGGTGAGCAGTTCTTC. This sequence encodes CASSLVGGEQFF.

The rearrangement uses TRBV19 and TRBJ2-2; TRBD1 matches at 9 bases. The germline V gene encodes CDR1 LNHDA and CDR2 SQIVND (reference sequence). The CDR3 is 18 residues long. V trimming: 7 bases; J trimming: 3 bases; junction bases outside the gene matches: 15. DNA of the CDR3: TGTGCCAGTATCCGGGGACAGGGAAAATCGAAGGACACCGGGGAGCTGTTTTTT. It yields the protein CASIRGQGKSKDTGELFF.

This clone was found a few times. The rearrangement uses TRBV11-3 and TRBJ2-7, with 10 nucleotides matching TRBD1. The junction had 6 bases not matched to a gene; V was cut back by 4 bases and J by 3 bases. Germline CDR1 SGHNT, CDR2 YENEEA. This CDR3 contains 15 residues. CDR3 DNA sequence: TGTGCCAGCAGCTCCCTCCGGGACAGGGGCTACGAGCAGTACTTC. It translates to CASSSLRDRGYEQYF.

The V gene is TRBV3-1 (or the pseudogene TRBV3-2), the J gene TRBJ2-1, with D perhaps matching TRBD1 (8 bases). CDR1 is LGHDT, CDR2 YNNKEL, per germline (reference sequence). V shed 1 base and J shed 6 bases, with 28 bases lying between them. The CDR3 is made up of 20 amino acids. For the CDR3, the DNA is TGTGCCAGCAGCCAAGGCTCGGACAGGGTATGGGCTAGCGGAAGCAATGAGCAGTTCTTC. Translation: CASSQGSDRVWASGSNEQFF.

The chain couples TRBV4-1 to TRBJ2-5; tentative D call: TRBD1 (7 bases). There are 19 residues in the CDR3. Germline V gene data show CDR1 as MGHRA and CDR2 as YSYEKL. The ends were cut back, 0 bases at V and 4 bases at J, with 24 bases in the middle. This CDR3 reads CASSQEGSGTGARGETQYF. Written as DNA, the CDR3 is TGCGCCAGCAGCCAAGAAGGTAGCGGAACAGGGGCGAGGGGAGAGACCCAGTACTTC.

This clone turned up a few times. V usage is TRBV10-3 and J usage is TRBJ1-2; 12 nucleotides align to TRBD1. The CDR3 consists of 16 residues. Germline values: CDR1 ENHRY, CDR2 SYGVKD. J gave up 8 bases and V 4 bases, and 11 bases lay outside the gene matches. CDR3 in amino acids: CAISVGQGALGEGYTF. The CDR3 nucleotides read TGTGCCATCAGTGTGGGACAGGGGGCCCTAGGCGAGGGCTACACCTTC.

This rearrangement joins TRBV18 to TRBJ2-1, with D possibly being TRBD2 (6 bases). The CDR3 length is 15 residues. V was pared by 6 bases and J by 3 bases, with 15 bases between. Germline V CDR1 and CDR2: KGHSH, LQKENI. The CDR3 nucleotides read TGTGCCAGCTCGGGGACTCCTAAACTCTACAATGAGCAGTTCTTC. Amino acids: CASSGTPKLYNEQFF.

The J gene is TRBJ1-2, the V gene TRBV5-1, with 7 bases lining up with TRBD1. CDR1 SGHRS and CDR2 YFSETQ come from the germline V gene. The CDR3 is 13 residues long. Trimming took 5 bases from V and 3 from J; bases not matched to a gene: 4. The CDR3 here is CASREGTDYGYTF. Here the CDR3 DNA reads TGCGCCAGCAGGGAGGGGACAGACTATGGCTACACCTTC.

CDR3 region: CASSQDRTANPSEQYF. The CDR3 coding sequence is TGTGCCAGCAGCCAAGACCGGACAGCCAACCCCTCCGAGCAGTACTTC. The chain has TRBV3-1 (or the pseudogene TRBV3-2) and TRBJ2-7; TRBD1 might be the D (6 bases). The germline V gene has CDR1 LGHDT and CDR2 YNNKEL (reference sequence). The CDR3 length is 16 residues. Trimming removed 0 bases at V and 6 bases at J, with 18 bases between.

V and J are TRBV27 and TRBJ2-7, with D tentatively TRBD2 (5 bases). Germline V lookup: CDR1 MNHEY, CDR2 SMNVEV (reference sequence). Trimming left V 2 bases short and J 2 bases short, with 7 bases between. This CDR3 is built from 13 residues. The CDR3 region has the DNA TGTGCCAGCAGTTTAGGAGGAACCTACGAGCAGTACTTC. This codes for CASSLGGTYEQYF.

The chain uses TRBV28 and TRBJ2-1, with 7 bases lining up with TRBD2. CDR1 MDHEN and CDR2 SYDVKM come from the germline V gene. J was trimmed by 9 bases and V by 6 bases; bases with no gene match: 2. This CDR3 spans 11 amino acids. CDR3 protein: CASRWEGEQFF. The CDR3 region has the DNA TGTGCCAGCAGATGGGAGGGTGAGCAGTTCTTC. Filled out from reference TRBV28 and TRBJ2-1, the complete variable domain reads DVKVTQSSRYLVKRTGEKVFLECVQDMDHENMFWYRQDPGLGLRLIYFSYDVKMKEKGDIPEGYSVSREKKERFSLILESASTNQTSMYLCASRWEGEQFFGPGTRLTVL.

V and J are TRBV6-2 or TRBV6-3 and TRBJ2-7, with TRBD1 matching 8 bases. V dropped 2 bases and J dropped 3; count of bases not matched to a gene: 3. CDR3 length equals 14 residues. Germline V gene data show CDR1 as MNHEY and CDR2 as SVGEGT. The chain's CDR3 is CASSYAGQGYEQYF. CDR3 sequence (DNA): TGTGCCAGCAGTTACGCAGGACAGGGCTACGAGCAGTACTTC.